This T cell receptor beta chain was observed in a study of spatial heterogeneity in lung cancer. Study overall: Alpha-chain detections were consistently fewer than beta-chain detections among the sequences. Broader study findings: Blood contained ubiquitous expanded tumor TCRs more at resection than at follow-up.

Ten or more counts support this clonotype. Its target is unknown. Time point defined: sample taken at primary tumor resection. In each case, whole RNA from tumor, nontumor lung or frozen PBMC was sequenced unsorted. Patients with untreated early-stage non-small cell lung cancer, numbering some 68, were the donors. Germline V lookup: CDR1 LGHDT, CDR2 YNNKEL (reference sequence). The CDR3 has 14 amino acids. With V trimmed by 5 bases and J by 3 bases, 4 bases remained unmatched. A distinct unique molecular identifier was carried by each TCR cDNA molecule. TCRdb passed the 5' RACE reads through MiXCR, listing each CDR3 protein once. This sample yields some 100,000 distinct CDR3 sequences, of which around 10% are seen a single time; about 7% belongs to the top ten.

This clonotype originated in a male donor with early-stage non-small cell lung cancer. Here the sequenced sample was PBMCs, taken at surgery. The genes are TRBV3-1 and TRBJ1-5; 7 positions agree with TRBD1. The CDR3, as DNA: TGTGCCAGCAGCTCGGGACAGCCCAATCAGCCCCAGCATTTT. This sequence encodes CASSSGQPNQPQHF.